This T cell receptor beta chain was captured in a study of cytomegalovirus exposure and HLA in healthy donors. Turning to the study itself: Early on, a data release was issued that held tens of millions of unique TCRs from HLA-typed donors.

60 Vbeta and 13 Jbeta primers were used in PCR. The data were produced by immunoSEQ multiplex PCR, yet TCRdb's version contains in-frame clones alone and is incomplete. The data include about 170,000 clones; the top ten clones carry around 1.2%. The study sampled nominally healthy donors, though unrecorded immune exposures were likely. Study-level results: It has been reported that TCR beta sequences accurately predicted the HLA-A and HLA-B alleles of most subjects.

The germline V gene encodes CDR1 KGHSH and CDR2 LQKENI. This CDR3 comprises 15 residues. The V and J ends lost 3 bases and 3 bases respectively, with 14 bases between them. About this clone itself: Its antigen is still unknown.

The genes are TRBV18 and TRBJ1-2; D uncertain. Material for sequencing was PBMCs. This sequence was found in a woman in her sixties in good health and CMV-seronegative. CDR3 region: CASSPPGGLHYGYTF. DNA for the CDR3: TGTGCCAGCTCACCCCCAGGAGGGCTCCACTATGGCTACACCTTC.